This passage covers 24 T cell receptor beta chains from one sample sequenced in a study of T cell clonality in common variable immunodeficiency. Assay: immunoSEQ multiplex PCR; the TCRdb copy retains only in-frame clones and omits some. The specimen gives about 44,000 clones without singletons; the ten biggest hold more than 9%. Sample: peripheral blood mononuclear cells. The source is a person between 18 and 75 years old in good health.

This clone was found many times. The read is 3 residues too short to cover the CDR3 end, so that end is filled in from the germline J gene. This chain uses TRBV7-9 with TRBJ2-1, with TRBD1 identical over 7 bases. The junction had 4 bases not matched to a gene; V was cut back by 11 bases and J by 0 bases. CDR1 is SEHNR and CDR2 is FQNEAQ in the germline V gene (reference sequence). This CDR3 spans 13 amino acids. The covered CDR3 bases are TGTGCCGACCGGGACAGCTCCTACAATGAG. It codes for CADRDSSYNE. The full CDR3 reads CADRDSSYNEQFF.

Many counts were recorded for this clone. The CDR3 goes on 3 residues after the read ends, and that part is filled in from the germline J gene. This chain joins TRBV4-1 and TRBJ1-1, with D perhaps matching TRBD1 (6 bases). V lost 0 bases and J 4 bases, leaving 9 bases between the germline ends. The CDR3 has 14 residues. The germline CDR1 and CDR2 sequences are MGHRA and YSYEKL. The CDR3 sequence is CASSQEDRPTEAFF. CDR3 bases read: TGCGCCAGCAGCCAAGAGGACAGACCCACTGAA.

This clone was counted at least ten times. The read finishes 3 residues shy of the CDR3 end, and the germline J gene is used to complete it. V and J are TRBV6-4 and TRBJ1-6, with TRBD1 as a possible D gene (5 bases). The germline V gene has CDR1 MRHNA and CDR2 SNTAGT. Trimming took off 6 bases at V and 6 bases at J, with 18 bases between the two ends. There are 16 residues in the CDR3. CDR3 DNA, as far as it was read: TGTGCCAGCAGCTCGGACGGGGGAGAGGGTAATTCACCC. Translating it yields CASSSDGGEGNSP. The whole CDR3 sequence reads CASSSDGGEGNSPLHF.

In its sample, this clone was seen many times. The sequence runs out 3 residues before the end of the CDR3; the remainder is reconstructed from the germline J gene. This rearrangement joins TRBV6-4 to TRBJ1-4; 7 nucleotides align to TRBD1. The V and J ends lost 6 bases and 9 bases, in that order; junction bases with no gene match: 4. This CDR3 spans 12 amino acids. Germline CDR1 is MRHNA and CDR2 is SNTAGT. The CDR3 is CASRVQGKKLFF. CDR3 DNA, as far as it was read: TGTGCCAGCAGAGTACAGGGGAAAAAA.

This clone was counted many times. The read comes to an end 3 residues before the CDR3 does, leaving the germline J gene to fill in the end. The J gene is TRBJ1-1, the V gene TRBV10-1; TRBD1 might be the D (6 bases). The V gene's germline CDR1 is WNHNN and CDR2 SYGVQD (reference sequence). The CDR3 length is 13 residues. The part of the CDR3 DNA that was read is TGCGCCAGCAGTGAGGGAACAGGGCTGGCT. Protein sequence: CASSEGTGLA. The complete CDR3 protein is CASSEGTGLAAFF.

This clone showed up many times. The read terminates 3 residues ahead of where the CDR3 ends, so the germline J gene completes it. The V call is TRBV7-8, the J call TRBJ2-7; weak D call: TRBD2 (5 bases). Germline-derived CDR1 and CDR2 are SGHVS and FQNEAQ. The V end was cut by 4 bases, the J end by 4 bases, with 8 bases between. The CDR3 loop spans 12 amino acids. CDR3 DNA, as far as it was read: TGTGCCAGCAGCTACGGGGATTACGAG. Its translation is CASSYGDYE. The full-length CDR3 reads as CASSYGDYEQYF.

This clone was seen ten or more times. The CDR3 end is not reached by the read, which stops 3 residues before it; the germline J gene fills it in. The chain joins TRBV2 to TRBJ1-1; D is uncertain. Trimming cost V 6 bases and J 7 bases, with 12 bases left between them. CDR1 and CDR2 (germline): SNHLY, FYNNEI. The CDR3 covers 12 residues. CDR3 protein: CASRRVGDEAFF. The DNA read from the CDR3 is TGTGCCAGCAGGAGAGTCGGGGATGAA.

This clone appeared many times. This chain's CDR3 is CASSFTGEVTEAFF. CDR3 DNA (partial): TGTGCCAGCAGTTTCACCGGGGAGGTCACTGAA. The chain has TRBV28 and TRBJ1-1; unclear D gene. From the germline J gene comes the end of the CDR3, since the read stops 3 residues before it. The CDR3 extends over 14 amino acids. The germline CDR1 and CDR2 sequences are MDHEN and SYDVKM. V dropped 3 bases and J dropped 4 bases, with 12 bases sitting between them. Based on the CDR3 plus reference TRBV28 and TRBJ1-1, the full variable domain is DVKVTQSSRYLVKRTGEKVFLECVQDMDHENMFWYRQDPGLGLRLIYFSYDVKMKEKGDIPEGYSVSREKKERFSLILESASTNQTSMYLCASSFTGEVTEAFFGQGTRLTVV.

Worth noting for this clone: The CDR3 goes on 3 residues after the read ends, and that part is filled in from the germline J gene. The rearrangement uses TRBV7-2 and TRBJ2-5; 8 bases map to TRBD2. Germline loops: CDR1 SGHTA, CDR2 FQGNSA. The CDR3 is 14 residues long. J was trimmed by 5 bases and V by 6 bases; bases with no gene match: 8. CDR3 amino acids: CASRTPRGGETQYF. Partial CDR3 DNA: TGTGCCAGCAGGACCCCCCGGGGGGGGGAGACC.

This clone occurred many times. The read is 3 residues too short to cover the CDR3 end, so that end is filled in from the germline J gene. The chain combines TRBV27 with TRBJ2-1, with TRBD1 as a possible D gene (6 bases). Germline V gene data show CDR1 as MNHEY and CDR2 as SMNVEV (reference sequence). Trimming took off 10 bases at V and 0 bases at J, with 16 bases between the two ends. This CDR3 is 15 amino acids long. CDR3 region: CATLAGDSSYNEQFF. CDR3 DNA, as far as it was read: TGTGCCACGCTAGCAGGGGATAGCTCCTACAATGAG.

This clone was counted many times. The missing CDR3 end, 3 residues past where the read stops, is filled in from the germline J gene. The chain couples TRBV18 to TRBJ1-2; no definite D call. Germline CDR1 and CDR2: KGHSH and LQKENI. The CDR3 is made up of 15 amino acids. V dropped 3 bases and J dropped 4 bases, with 15 bases sitting between them. Partial CDR3 DNA: TGTGCCAGCTCACCTACTCCGGGGTCGGCCTATGGC. Its protein product is CASSPTPGSAYG. The entire CDR3 protein is CASSPTPGSAYGYTF.

Ten or more counts support this clone. Partial CDR3 DNA: TGTGCCAGTAGTATAGACTTCGGGACAAGGAACACTGAA. Its protein is CASSIDFGTRNTE. The entire CDR3 sequence reads CASSIDFGTRNTEAFF. The V call is TRBV19, the J call TRBJ1-1; possible D gene TRBD1, 6 bases. The read finishes 3 residues shy of the CDR3 end, and the germline J gene is used to complete it. This CDR3 contains 16 residues. Trimming removed 0 bases from V and 1 base from J, with 12 bases in between. CDR1 LNHDA and CDR2 SQIVND come from the germline V gene (reference sequence).

This clone has a count of ten or more. The read gets to within 3 residues of the CDR3 end, and the germline J gene fills in the rest. This rearrangement joins TRBV6-2 or TRBV6-3 to TRBJ2-3, with a weak D call TRBD2 (6 bases). This CDR3 has 14 residues. Trimming stripped 5 bases from V and 8 bases from J, with 17 bases between. Looked up from germline, CDR1 is MNHEY and CDR2 is SVGEGT. CDR3 DNA, as far as it was read: TGTGCCAGCAGTCGGAACAAAAACGGGGGTACG. Protein sequence: CASSRNKNGGT. The full CDR3 protein reads CASSRNKNGGTQYF.

By share, this clone counts as medium-sized. Read data end 3 residues before the CDR3 end; the end is taken from the germline J gene. The rearrangement uses TRBV2 and TRBJ2-1; D remains unclear. Germline assignment: CDR1 SNHLY and CDR2 FYNNEI. This CDR3 has 13 residues. V was shortened by 3 bases and J by 8 bases, with 11 bases between the two germline ends. CDR3 DNA, as far as it was read: TGTGCCAGCAGTGAGCATAGGGCTTATGAG. Its protein product is CASSEHRAYE. The whole CDR3 reads CASSEHRAYEQFF.

At least ten counts were recorded for this clone. The sequenced fragment ends 3 residues before the CDR3 boundary, so the rest is inferred from the germline J gene. The gene calls are TRBV2 and TRBJ2-6; TRBD1 agrees at 7 bases. CDR3 size: 18 residues. Per the germline V gene, CDR1 is SNHLY and CDR2 is FYNNEI. V was pared by 4 bases and J by 0 bases, with 9 bases of the junction left unmatched. The CDR3 bases that were read are TGTGCCAGCAGTGCCTCCGGGACAGCGTTCTCTGGGGCCAACGTC. Encoded protein: CASSASGTAFSGANV. The full CDR3 protein is CASSASGTAFSGANVLTF. Combining the CDR3 with reference TRBV2 and TRBJ2-6 gives the whole variable domain EPEVTQTPSHQVTQMGQEVILRCVPISNHLYFYWYRQILGQKVEFLVSFYNNEISEKSEIFDDQFSVERPDGSNFTLKIRSTKLEDSAMYFCASSASGTAFSGANVLTFGAGSRLTVL.

In its sample, this clone was seen many times. The CDR3 is cut off 3 residues early in the read; its end comes from the germline J gene. The genes are TRBV12-3 or TRBV12-4 and TRBJ1-1; 7 nucleotides agree with TRBD1. Unmatched junction bases numbered 6, after V lost 6 bases and J lost 5 bases. CDR3 size: 13 residues. The CDR3 region is CASSRQGRTEAFF. The CDR3 DNA, read in part, is TGTGCCAGCAGCAGACAGGGCCGAACTGAA.

This clone was seen many times. At one of its ends the junction is not consistent with the germline gene, which may arise from a read error. The read ends 3 residues before the CDR3 terminus; that terminus is restored from the germline J gene. The V gene is TRBV4-2, the J gene TRBJ2-7; D is possibly TRBD2 (6 bases). Per germline, CDR1 LGHNA and CDR2 YNFKEQ. CDR3 size: 15 residues. CDR3 amino acids: CASSQGRDGGYEQYF. The sequenced part of the CDR3 DNA is TGCGCCAGCAGCCAAGGACGGGACGGGGGCTACGAG.

This clone was seen ten or more times. The CDR3 end is not reached by the read, which stops 3 residues before it; the germline J gene fills it in. The rearrangement joins TRBV11-3 to TRBJ2-6; D possibly corresponds to TRBD1 (5 bases). V lost 6 bases and J 1 base, leaving 10 bases between the germline ends. The length of the CDR3 is 15 residues. CDR1 is SGHNT, CDR2 YENEEA, per germline. The CDR3 region is CASRARESGANVLTF. Incomplete CDR3 DNA: TGTGCCAGCAGGGCCAGGGAATCTGGGGCCAACGTC.

This clone was observed many times. The CDR3 end lies 3 residues beyond the end of the read and is filled in from the germline J gene. The chain combines TRBV4-1 with TRBJ2-2, with 13 bases matching TRBD2. V was pared by 3 bases and J by 7 bases, with 5 bases of the junction left unmatched. Germline V gene data show CDR1 as MGHRA and CDR2 as YSYEKL. CDR3 length: 16 amino acids. The CDR3 DNA, read in part, is TGCGCCAGCAGCCATGGACTAGCGGGAGTGGTCGGGGAG. It is translated as CASSHGLAGVVGE. The full CDR3 reads CASSHGLAGVVGELFF.

Notes on this clone: The CDR3 end falls 3 residues outside the read, so it is completed with the germline J gene. J is TRBJ2-1 and V is TRBV6-4, with TRBD2 identical over 9 bases. With V trimmed by 4 bases and J by 6 bases, 7 bases remained unmatched. The CDR3 is made up of 15 amino acids. Germline V CDR1 and CDR2: MRHNA, SNTAGT. CDR3: CASSGEAGGPNEQFF. The sequenced part of the CDR3 DNA is TGTGCCAGCAGTGGCGAGGCGGGGGGGCCCAATGAG.

There are many counts of this clone. The read comes to an end 3 residues before the CDR3 does, leaving the germline J gene to fill in the end. The V and J genes are TRBV5-1 and TRBJ2-1, with D perhaps TRBD2 (6 bases). Trimming left V 4 bases short and J 5 bases short, with 10 bases between. Germline CDR1 SGHRS, CDR2 YFSETQ. The CDR3 loop spans 13 amino acids. The CDR3 loop reads CASSPGGDNEQFF. The part of the CDR3 DNA that was read is TGCGCCAGCAGCCCAGGCGGGGACAATGAG.

This clone was counted at least ten times. Read sequence stops 3 residues before the CDR3 end, and the germline J gene provides the missing end. The rearrangement uses TRBV7-9 and TRBJ1-6; TRBD1 matches at 9 bases. The germline V gene has CDR1 SEHNR and CDR2 FQNEAQ (reference sequence). V was pared by 5 bases and J by 11 bases, with 7 bases of the junction left unmatched. CDR3 size: 14 residues. Partial CDR3 DNA: TGTGCCAGCAGCCAAGAAAGACAGGGGGCACCC. Protein product: CASSQERQGAP. The whole CDR3 protein reads CASSQERQGAPLHF.

This clone was detected many times. The read terminates 3 residues ahead of where the CDR3 ends, so the germline J gene completes it. The rearrangement links TRBV20-1 to TRBJ2-3; TRBD2 aligns across 9 bases. The germline gives CDR1 DFQATT, CDR2 SNEGSKA (reference sequence). The V segment lost 0 bases and the J segment 4 bases; nucleotides outside the gene matches: 5. The CDR3 totals 15 residues. The chain's CDR3 is CSAREASGVSDTQYF. CDR3 bases read: TGCAGTGCTAGAGAGGCTAGCGGGGTGTCAGATACG.

This clone was picked up many times. Coverage ceases 3 residues before the CDR3 finishes, and the germline J gene fills in the end. This sequence joins TRBV2 and TRBJ2-7; TRBD1 matches 8 bases. CDR1 and CDR2 (germline): SNHLY, FYNNEI. Trimming took 4 bases from V and 3 from J; bases not matched to a gene: 2. The CDR3 loop spans 13 amino acids. Partial CDR3 DNA: TGTGCCAGCAGTGGGGACAGGAACTACGAG. Amino acids: CASSGDRNYE. In full, the CDR3 is CASSGDRNYEQYF.